This T cell receptor beta chain is drawn from a study of identical twins. Regarding the study as a whole: Its conclusions, products of cross-sectional statistical analysis, did not come from following the same donors. Because invariant MAIT and iNKT cells could be present, zero-insertion analyses could be partly confounded. Memory repertoires showed no such pattern, whereas abundant cord blood beta clonotypes carried fewer insertions.

Notes on this clonotype: What it binds is not known.

A universal primer site arose from template switching, and cDNA bore unique molecular identifiers. TCRdb processed the 5' RACE reads anew with MiXCR; each CDR3 protein has one entry. The table records approximately 530,000 distinct CDR3 sequences, 20% to 25% of them present only once. V was trimmed by 0 bases and J by 2 bases, leaving 7 bases between them. Germline assignment: CDR1 SGHRS and CDR2 YFSETQ. The CDR3 spans 14 residues. The same specimen was also included in a second study, on yellow fever vaccine responses in identical twins.

This TCR came from a woman aged 18-29 years in good health. The sample comprised CD4+ T cells sorted from blood. The rearrangement uses TRBV5-1 and TRBJ2-3, with D uncertain. The chain's CDR3 is CASSLAQITDTQYF. The CDR3 DNA reads TGCGCCAGCAGCTTGGCTCAGATCACAGATACGCAGTATTTT.